This TCR beta chain was captured in a study of beta chain features in type 1 diabetes (dated by TCRdb to 2016 to 2019). About the investigation overall: Patients and healthy donors did not differ in mean age, gender distribution, total cell number or subset yield. Naive and central memory subsets were obtained from all 30 or so donors, but regulatory and stem cell-like memory subsets were isolated from only 8 patients and roughly 8 healthy donors. The study compared TCRB repertoires of sorted circulating CD4+ T cell subsets between recently diagnosed type 1 diabetes patients and matched healthy donors. Across all samples, fewer than 110,000,000 sorted cells were examined, and cell number per subset correlated strongly with RNA yield.

Comments on this clone: This receptor's antigen is unknown. Base qualities are not at hand, and no much larger clone is one base apart.

The entire amount of isolated RNA was reverse transcribed using the High Capacity cDNA Reverse Transcription Kit, so the sequenced TCRB transcripts were expressed ones. Deep immunoSEQ sequencing was applied to naive, central memory and regulatory T cell samples, giving an average of roughly 3.5 million total reads per sample. Sorted cells were lysed in RLT buffer, and RNA was extracted using DNase-treated RNeasy Micro or Mini kits according to cell number. To prevent cross-contamination, each cell subset was processed individually, whereas patient and healthy donor samples were processed jointly. TCRB sequences were amplified from cDNA with the immunoSEQ multiplex PCR, producing 87-bp fragments spanning the CDR3 region. Sequencing of the amplicons was performed on the Illumina HiSeq platform. As for the authors' bioinformatics: Synthetic template baselines were used to correct PCR bias computationally, reads within Hamming distance 2 were collapsed, and singletons that could not be merged were discarded. Reads were aligned to IMGT to assign V, D and J genes, CDR3 length, and insertions or deletions at six rearrangement sites. Within each subset, clonotype counts were normalized to the number of sorted cells before true diversity and Gini coefficients were calculated with the tcR R package. The overlap coefficient, calculated on TCRB nucleotide sequences, was used to measure repertoire sharing. As a proxy for the pre-selection repertoire, out-of-frame TCRB sequences from naive cells were analyzed. What TCRdb holds here is the immuneACCESS table cut down to in-frame rearrangements. Part of the clones is not present; checked against another copy, under half of the missing clones reflect an unresolved V gene, and the others are unexplained. The V and J calls and the clone size are those of that table, but D and trimming were determined from the DNA. The sample table records 300,000 to 450,000 clones; roughly 12% of these occur just once. The top ten constitute about 0.01% of the sample.

From each donor, a single peripheral blood sample of roughly 0.11 L on average was drawn into heparinised tubes. A BD FACSAria II and a panel including CD45RO, CCR7, CD25, CD127, CD95 and CD27 were used to sort naive, central memory, regulatory and stem cell-like memory CD4+ T cells. Every sorted population had a purity above 98%. Right away, PBMCs were isolated by Lymphoprep density gradient centrifugation and were stained directly, with no culture step. So that batch effects would be minimized, each experiment stained and sorted samples in pairs, pairing one healthy donor with one patient. V and J are truncated by 4 bases and 8 bases respectively, leaving an intervening sequence of 15 bases. Via the germline V gene, CDR1 is MNHEY and CDR2 SVGAGI. The CDR3 covers 15 residues, taking in both the cysteine and the phenylalanine. Only the CDR3 DNA is retained, 45 bases long and in frame from the first base.

Results and caveats for the whole study, not just this receptor: PCR may preferentially amplify shorter templates, but because patient and control samples were amplified and corrected together, any resulting skew would affect both groups equally. Only small numbers of individuals were included in the HLA sub-analyses, which left unresolved whether HLA type had any influence on TCRB rearrangement. Because cDNA was sequenced instead of genomic DNA, highly expressing activated cells could be over-represented, though the groups showed no difference in activation or CD3 levels. The naive, central memory and regulatory TCRB repertoires appeared to resemble one another more closely among patients than among healthy donors. Type 1 diabetes patients showed a moderate but significant shortening of TCRB CDR3 length in all four CD4+ subsets. At VDJ recombination sites, type 1 diabetes patients had fewer insertions and more deleted nucleotides, which implies abnormalities in thymic rearrangement.

The V and J segments used are TRBV6-5 and TRBJ1-6; no D gene is confidently identified. This TCR was sampled from a woman aged 18-30 years with type 1 diabetes. Sequencing was done on a sample of naive CD4+ T cells from blood. The intended sense of this specimen's cell subset or site label: true naive CD4+ T cells. The nucleotide sequence reads as follows: TGTGCCAGCAGTTCCGTCCGTCCGGCGGATTCACCCCTCCACTTT. It codes for CASSSVRPADSPLHF.